What follows describes a single TCR beta chain. The antigen this receptor binds is unknown. Base qualities are missing; no much larger clone stands one base away. The CDR3 regions of human TCRbeta chains were subjected to immunosequencing. The source study handled its data this way. TCRs in the repertoires were compared against a reference library of SARS-CoV-2-specific TCRs that had been generated with the MIRA antigen-specificity platform. Breadth was defined as the fraction of unique TCRs that were SARS-CoV-2-associated. Depth was defined as the fraction of total T cells that were SARS-CoV-2-associated. Using the MIRA data, each spike-specific TCR was assigned both to the spike region to which the TCR was reactive and to a CD4 or CD8 class. Log10-transformed breadth and depth values were compared by one-way ANOVA with Sidak's multiple comparisons tests. Sourced from immuneACCESS, this table was stored by TCRdb with only in-frame sequences that have V and J called. A share of the clones is absent; for the studies checked, an unresolved V gene accounts for under half, and the remainder has no known explanation. The DNA gave D and trimming, while V, J and clone size come from that table. In all, the sample holds about 140,000 clones, and more than 70% of those were seen once. The top ten hold under 3.5% of the sample.

This sample is part of a study of T cell responses to AZD1222 COVID-19 vaccine (dated by TCRdb to 2020 to 2023). About the study as a whole: AZD1222 recipients with second doses at about 4 weeks or about 12 weeks were pooled, because spike-specific TCR depth and breadth did not differ between schedules. TCR sequencing was performed for 230 to 250 trial participants, of whom around 200 were given two doses of AZD1222 and around 26 were given two doses of MenACWY control vaccine. Enrollment into the trials was organized by age into subgroups of 18-55, 56-69 and 70-plus years, and those subgroups contained about 150, 27 and 61 TCR-sequenced participants, respectively.

The meaning of the sample's time point label: baseline before first vaccination. Vaccinee samples came from UK trials COV001 and COV002, including a single-blind randomized controlled phase 2/3 trial of AZD1222 (ChAdOx1 nCoV-19) in healthy adults. Trial participant PBMC samples were collected at day 0 and day 28 after the second dose for TCRbeta chain sequencing. Results the study describes overall, beyond this receptor: A significant rise in spike-specific TCR breadth and depth was observed after two AZD1222 doses relative to day 0 and relative to MenACWY recipients. Conclusions about previously exposed vaccinees are limited because only five to seven AZD1222 recipients were SARS-CoV-2 seropositive at baseline. The whole spike protein was spanned by vaccine-associated CD4 TCRs, and dominant responses were seen in regions 160-218 and 743-854. Participants were mostly white British, with more females than males. The authors suggested clonal diversity may have been underestimated. Because no day 14 peak-response samples were available, the repertoires could be characterized only after the peak T cell response. Epitopes outside the regions mutated in the B.1.351 and B.1.1.7 variants were reportedly recognized by nearly half of the unique spike-specific TCRs. In the small 56-69-year group, the increase in depth fell short of significance, most likely because of low power.

The cysteine opens and the phenylalanine closes a CDR3 of 14 amino acids. The retained sequence is limited to the CDR3, 42 bases, with the frame set at the first base. V is reduced by 7 bases and J by 6 bases, leaving a spacing of 18 bases between them. CDR1 and CDR2, looked up from the germline V gene (reference sequence), are SEHNR and FQNEAQ. Material: peripheral blood, obtained on day 0 of AZD1222 vaccination. The chain employs TRBV7-9 and TRBJ1-1, with TRBD1 tentatively as D gene (5 bases match). The clonotype comes from an adult in good health. The CDR3 protein sequence reads: CASNPGGVEAEAFF. The DNA reads as follows: TGTGCCAGCAACCCCGGGGGGGTTGAGGCTGAAGCTTTCTTT. Full variable domain (CDR3 extended with the reference TRBV7-9 and TRBJ1-1 proteins): DTGVSQNPRHKITKRGQNVTFRCDPISEHNRLYWYRQTLGQGPEFLTYFQNEAQLEKSRLLSDRFSAERPKGSFSTLEIQRTEQGDSAMYLCASNPGGVEAEAFFGQGTRLTVV.